The rows below give T cell receptor beta chains drawn from one sample of a study of cytomegalovirus exposure and HLA in healthy donors. Measured with immunoSEQ multiplex PCR; TCRdb has only the in-frame clones, and not every one. The sample yields fewer than 90,000 clones, roughly four fifths seen once. Specimen: PBMCs. These receptors originate from a man aged 25-40 years in good health and CMV-seronegative. Each CDR3 is given with its conserved first and last residue. Size is omitted from some rows. Given values are once, few, many or a class for expanded clones.

>NA|TRBV5-6|TRBJ2-5
CASSGSSGGKTQYF
>NA|TRBV18|TRBJ1-1
CASSLSTEAFF
>NA|TRBV10-1|TRBJ1-1
CASSRQGDTEAFF
>NA|TRBV7-2|TRBJ2-5
CASSLGAGYQETQYF
>NA|TRBV10-2|TRBJ2-7
CASSESGHYEQYF
>NA|TRBV30|TRBJ2-3
CAWSPPLGGDTDTQYF
>NA|TRBV28|TRBJ1-3
CASSSDWEGGGNTIYF
>NA|TRBV6-1|TRBJ1-6
CASSGGQGKSPLHF
>NA|TRBV4-1|TRBJ2-7
CASSQGRSGSYEQYF
>NA|TRBV6-1|TRBJ2-7
CASSFDRDEQYF
>NA|TRBV2|TRBJ2-1
CASNGLRRSNEQFF
>few|TRBV2|TRBJ1-1
CASSDYRGKTEAFF
>NA|TRBV11-3|TRBJ1-1
CASSLGQGSEAFF
>NA|TRBV2|TRBJ1-5
CASSGDSSQPQHF
>once|TRBV27|TRBJ2-2
CASMLIAGDTSGELFF
>NA|TRBV11-2|TRBJ1-6
CASSSDRNNSPLHF
>NA|TRBV29-1|TRBJ1-1
CSVEDRNTEAFF
>NA|TRBV4-2|TRBJ2-1
CASSQGGGGGDEQFF
>few|TRBV7-6|TRBJ2-1
CASSLEVAGGDNEQFF
>NA|TRBV18|TRBJ1-5
CASSPPGQGGNQPQHF
>NA|TRBV6-6|TRBJ2-2
CASSYSRESGELFF
>NA|TRBV16|TRBJ1-1
CASSQNLVGTGMNTEAFF
>NA|TRBV28|TRBJ2-5
CASRLGLAGGRQQTQYF
>NA|TRBV27|TRBJ1-2
CASSSTSGYGYTF
>NA|TRBV18|TRBJ1-4
CASSPQQGAANEKLFF
>NA|TRBV7-9|TRBJ2-3
CASSPILAGADTQYF
>NA|TRBV6-5|TRBJ2-7
CASNSPGQGSEQYF
>NA|TRBV27|TRBJ2-3
CASRPGYSSTDTQYF
>NA|TRBV27|TRBJ1-2
CASSPSSGDRGYGYTF
>NA|TRBV27|TRBJ2-6
CASSRGRGSGANVLTF
>few|TRBV28|TRBJ1-2
CASTAGVNYGYTF
>once|TRBV10-3|TRBJ2-2
CPGSGQNTGELFF
>once|TRBV27|TRBJ2-7
CASSLFESYEQYF
>NA|TRBV6-1|TRBJ1-5
CASSGVTGNQPQHF
>NA|TRBV2|TRBJ2-7
CASSTGLAGEVYEQYF
>NA|TRBV2|TRBJ1-5
CASSVEAGGKGNQPQHF
>once|TRBV7-9|TRBJ2-6
CASSKSRAAGANVLTF
>NA|TRBV18|TRBJ1-1
CASSPDIDRGLGYLNTEAFF
>NA|TRBV29-1|TRBJ2-1
CSVDLAGGTSYNEQFF
>NA|TRBV6-1|TRBJ1-6
CASSETVNSPLHF
>NA|TRBV6-5|TRBJ1-4
CASSRQGVWAKLFF